This T cell receptor beta chain was recovered during a study of T cells expressing NK-cell markers. On the study more broadly: Sorted CD3+CD56+NKG2C+, CD3+CD56+NKG2C- and CD3+CD56-NKG2C+ T cells provided the TCR beta repertoires. General study findings and limits: In a group of 5 or 6 donors, dominant NKG2C+ clonotypes represented roughly 1.0-7.0% of CD8+ T cells. Once again these clonotypes came out on top in the CD3+CD56-NKG2C+ fraction of several donors.

5'RACE template switching with UMIs produced the TCR beta cDNA. TCRdb reprocessed the 5' RACE reads; each CDR3 protein has one entry and no DNA is given. The record lists 500,000 to 700,000 distinct CDR3 sequences, of which the ten most abundant hold roughly 3.6%. A word on this clonotype: Its matching antigen is unknown.

Germline loops: CDR1 ENHRY, CDR2 SYGVKD. There are 14 residues in the CDR3. Sequencing input: blood T cells: a sorted CD56 or NKG2C T cell subset, CD4+ or CD8+ T cells, or bulk PBMC T cells (not recorded which). This receptor was obtained from a man younger than 30 in good health. This chain uses TRBV10-3 with TRBJ2-1; absent DNA, TCRdb's TRBD1 call cannot be checked. The CDR3 here is CAIQGQSSYNEQFF.